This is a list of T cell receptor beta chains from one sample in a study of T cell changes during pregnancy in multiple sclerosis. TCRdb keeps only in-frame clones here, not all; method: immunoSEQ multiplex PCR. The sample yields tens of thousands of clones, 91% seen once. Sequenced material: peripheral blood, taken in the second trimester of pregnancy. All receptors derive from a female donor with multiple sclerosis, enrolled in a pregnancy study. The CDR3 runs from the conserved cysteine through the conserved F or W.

cdr3_aa: CASSQVGSVGELFF; v_call: TRBV9
cdr3_aa: CASSVSGVYNEQFF; v_call: TRBV9
cdr3_aa: CASSWTTGTDNTEAFF; v_call: TRBV5-6
cdr3_aa: CASSPENREQFF; v_call: TRBV9
cdr3_aa: CASSPGLAGGFSTDTQYF; v_call: TRBV5-1
cdr3_aa: CASSVVAGSPPSADTQYF; v_call: TRBV9
cdr3_aa: CASTLSREGFF; v_call: TRBV6-1
cdr3_aa: CASSIQGVGYTF; v_call: TRBV2
cdr3_aa: CASSQVGAGLAFF; v_call: TRBV4-1
cdr3_aa: CASKGEPPNTGELFF; v_call: TRBV9
cdr3_aa: CASRATSGGAYEQYF; v_call: TRBV2
cdr3_aa: CASSLAPDRGSGNTIYF; v_call: TRBV7-8
cdr3_aa: CAISEGGGHDETQYF; v_call: TRBV10-3
cdr3_aa: CASSLEGGSSPLHF; v_call: TRBV5-6
cdr3_aa: CASSRLAGGPGQETQYF; v_call: TRBV7-9
cdr3_aa: CASSQREPGYNSPLHF; v_call: TRBV4-3
cdr3_aa: CASSTDRADNSPLHF; v_call: TRBV5-5
cdr3_aa: CASSLSGHKTYEQYF; v_call: TRBV27
cdr3_aa: CASRLSSGGAYTDTQYF; v_call: TRBV27
cdr3_aa: CASTDRRTNTDTQYF; v_call: TRBV19
cdr3_aa: CASSVLAGDTGELFF; v_call: TRBV9